The rows below give T cell receptor beta chains drawn from one sample of a study of T cell changes during pregnancy in multiple sclerosis. Assay: immunoSEQ multiplex PCR; the TCRdb copy retains only in-frame clones and omits some. Among roughly 10,000 clones listed, 83% were seen once. The specimen comprised CD8+ T cells from peripheral blood mononuclear cells, sampled in the third trimester of pregnancy. The receptors were sampled from a female donor in good health, enrolled as a control in a pregnancy study. Each CDR3 is given with its conserved first and last residue. D genes are given only for firm matches. Expanded clones are given a class, and other clones once, few, many or no size at all.

TRBD1	TRBV4-1	-	TRBJ2-7	CASRQGLEQYF	TGCGCCAGCCGACAGGGTCTAGAGCAGTACTTC
TRBD1	TRBV27	-	TRBJ2-5	CASSLTTDRSGNQYF	TGTGCCAGCAGTTTAACGACGGACAGGTCTGGTAACCAGTACTTC
TRBD2	TRBV9	-	TRBJ2-7	CASSVGGGAVYEQYF	TGTGCCAGCAGCGTAGGCGGGGGGGCCGTTTACGAGCAGTACTTC
-	TRBV6-4	few	TRBJ2-5	CASSDSSEGTQYF	TGTGCCAGCAGTGACTCGAGCGAAGGGACCCAGTACTTC
-	TRBV6-5	-	TRBJ1-6	CASRVPGGLDSPLHF	TGTGCCAGCAGGGTCCCGGGAGGGTTGGATTCACCCCTCCACTTT
-	TRBV30	-	TRBJ2-2	CAWSVAAGGFGELFF	TGTGCCTGGAGTGTAGCGGCAGGGGGGTTTGGGGAGCTGTTTTTT
-	TRBV9	-	TRBJ2-7	CASSPSEGRAIYEQYF	TGTGCCAGCAGCCCTAGCGAGGGAAGGGCTATCTACGAGCAGTACTTC
-	TRBV9	-	TRBJ2-5	CASSVGQALAQETQYF	TGTGCCAGCAGCGTAGGACAGGCCCTGGCTCAAGAGACCCAGTACTTC
-	TRBV10-1	-	TRBJ2-3	CASSEPSQVLTDTQYF	TGCGCCAGCAGTGAGCCGTCCCAGGTTTTAACGGATACGCAGTATTTT
TRBD2	TRBV6-4	-	TRBJ2-1	CASSVAGDYNEQFF	TGTGCCAGCAGTGTAGCGGGAGACTACAATGAGCAGTTCTTC
TRBD1	TRBV7-9	-	TRBJ1-5	CASSHSGTGLNQPQHF	TGTGCCAGCAGCCACTCAGGGACAGGACTAAATCAGCCCCAGCATTTT
TRBD1	TRBV27	-	TRBJ1-2	CASSFSGQGYGYTF	TGTGCCAGCAGTTTCTCCGGACAGGGCTATGGCTACACCTTC
-	TRBV6-1	-	TRBJ1-5	CASSVGKNQPQHF	TGTGCCAGCAGTGTCGGGAAGAATCAGCCCCAGCATTTT
-	TRBV28	-	TRBJ1-6	CASSLRGNSPLHF	TGTGCCAGCAGTTTGAGGGGGAATTCACCCCTCCACTTT
TRBD2	TRBV7-6	-	TRBJ2-1	CASSLEASGGQNEQFF	TGTGCCAGCAGCTTAGAGGCAAGCGGGGGCCAAAATGAGCAGTTCTTC
-	TRBV9	-	TRBJ1-1	CASSGGGKMNTEAFF	TGTGCCAGCAGCGGGGGGGGGAAGATGAACACTGAAGCTTTCTTT
-	TRBV11-2	-	TRBJ1-1	CASSFTNRVSETEAFF	TGTGCCAGCAGCTTCACGAACAGGGTATCGGAGACTGAAGCTTTCTTT
-	TRBV9	-	TRBJ1-3	CASSPSDSGNTIYF	TGTGCCAGCAGCCCCAGCGACTCTGGAAACACCATATATTTT
-	TRBV4-1	-	TRBJ2-7	CASSQDGGGSYYEQYF	TGCGCCAGCAGCCAAGATGGGGGCGGCTCCTACTACGAGCAGTACTTC